The rows below give T cell receptor beta chains drawn from one sample of a study of blood T cell repertoires in COVID-19. Here immunoSEQ multiplex PCR was the method, and the copy in TCRdb shows in-frame clones only, minus some. The repertoire holds 160,000 or so clones, with roughly 90% as singletons. Sequenced input: peripheral blood. All receptors derive from a man in his sixties with acute or convalescent COVID-19. Each CDR3 is given without its conserved first and last residue. Clone size appears in some rows only: once, few, many, or a class for an expanded clone.

V gene	clone size	J gene	CDR3 protein
TRBV27	-	TRBJ1-4	ASTGDRDGEKLF
TRBV24-1	few	TRBJ2-1	ATSDLAGQGNEQF
TRBV7-9	-	TRBJ1-1	ASSKQGRTEAF
TRBV7-2	-	TRBJ1-1	ASSTWTGNTEAF
TRBV7-2	-	TRBJ2-3	ASSPQAGVRTDTQY
TRBV19	-	TRBJ1-1	ASRGTATNTEAF
TRBV9	-	TRBJ2-1	ASSVTSGESYNEQF
TRBV3-1/TRBV3-2	once	TRBJ1-2	ASSQGQTENGYT
TRBV19	-	TRBJ1-5	ASRSDIPNQPQH
TRBV7-9	-	TRBJ2-3	ASSLVSDTQY
TRBV24-1	-	TRBJ1-2	ATSDWTGFGGYT
TRBV10-3	-	TRBJ1-4	AIRDRENEKLF
TRBV5-4	-	TRBJ2-3	ASSPATRSGGASTDTQY
TRBV29-1	-	TRBJ1-2	SVDPSGTANYGYT
TRBV3-1/TRBV3-2	few	TRBJ1-6	ASSQKSSSPLH
TRBV5-1	-	TRBJ2-2	ASSLYQGSTGELF
TRBV11-2	-	TRBJ2-7	ASSLAAYEQY
TRBV19	-	TRBJ2-3	ASSMDHRGGGSTDTQY
TRBV3-1/TRBV3-2	-	TRBJ2-3	ASSRQRGLAGVGTDTQY
TRBV4-2	-	TRBJ1-4	ASSPDPAGQGAYATNEKLF
TRBV5-4	-	TRBJ2-7	ASSFGTGAYEQY
TRBV19	-	TRBJ1-5	ASKKTGGNQPQH
TRBV11-2	once	TRBJ1-1	ASSLASRQGMEAF
TRBV6-2/TRBV6-3	-	TRBJ2-7	ASSTRDRGSYEQY
TRBV18	-	TRBJ1-4	ASSKGQGANEKLF
TRBV18	-	TRBJ1-4	ASSPYEGVVNEKLF
TRBV5-1	-	TRBJ1-4	ASSPGQGRRPNEKLF
TRBV7-3	-	TRBJ1-5	ASSLGFQRPGQCNQPQH
TRBV28	once	TRBJ1-1	ASRKTGNTEAF
TRBV7-2	-	TRBJ2-1	ASRGAGRPNEQF
TRBV6-5	-	TRBJ1-6	ASSYTTGTDSPLH
TRBV18	-	TRBJ1-3	ASLGGLSSGNTIY
TRBV7-2	-	TRBJ2-4	ASSLDRNIQY
TRBV5-1	-	TRBJ2-5	ASSPGERKETQY
TRBV27	once	TRBJ1-2	ASTPLDRGGFYGYT
TRBV19	-	TRBJ2-7	ASSMGQGYEQY
TRBV3-1/TRBV3-2	-	TRBJ1-1	ASSQLTGARNTEAF
TRBV5-5	once	TRBJ2-1	ASSMGTRYEQF
TRBV5-1	-	TRBJ2-1	ATSRQGAPDNEQF
TRBV7-9	-	TRBJ2-2	ASSSLHDRGTNTGELF
TRBV18	-	TRBJ2-5	ASRPGRETQY
TRBV27	-	TRBJ2-1	ASSITGNEQF
TRBV11-2	-	TRBJ2-3	ASSLGVAGTTDTQY
TRBV4-3	-	TRBJ1-1	ASSQDRSVRTEAF
TRBV6-5	many	TRBJ2-2	ATRRLNTGELF
TRBV27	-	TRBJ1-1	ASSNRQGTEAF
TRBV18	-	TRBJ1-2	ASSPSGSGYT
TRBV7-9	-	TRBJ1-1	ASSPWKGQPSMNTEAF
TRBV6-1	-	TRBJ1-3	ASSGRQGVSGNTIY
TRBV5-8	-	TRBJ2-2	ASSLNGANTGELF